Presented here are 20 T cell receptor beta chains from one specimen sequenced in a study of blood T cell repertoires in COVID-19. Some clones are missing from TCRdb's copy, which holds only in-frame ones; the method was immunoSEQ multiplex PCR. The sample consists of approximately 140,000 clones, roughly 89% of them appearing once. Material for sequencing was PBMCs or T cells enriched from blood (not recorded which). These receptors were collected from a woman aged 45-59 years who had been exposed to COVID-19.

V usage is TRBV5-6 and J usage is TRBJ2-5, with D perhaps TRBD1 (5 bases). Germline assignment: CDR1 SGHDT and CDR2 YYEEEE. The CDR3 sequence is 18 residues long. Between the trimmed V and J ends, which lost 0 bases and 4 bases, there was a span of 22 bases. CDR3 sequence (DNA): TGTGCCAGCAGCTTGGAAGGTTGGGGCCGGGTGGATCGAGAGACCCAGTACTTC. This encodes CASSLEGWGRVDRETQYF. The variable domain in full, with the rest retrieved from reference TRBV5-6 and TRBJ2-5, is DAGVTQSPTHLIKTRGQQVTLRCSPKSGHDTVSWYQQALGQGPQFIFQYYEEEERQRGNFPDRFSGHQFPNYSSELNVNALLLGDSALYLCASSLEGWGRVDRETQYFGPGTRLLVL.

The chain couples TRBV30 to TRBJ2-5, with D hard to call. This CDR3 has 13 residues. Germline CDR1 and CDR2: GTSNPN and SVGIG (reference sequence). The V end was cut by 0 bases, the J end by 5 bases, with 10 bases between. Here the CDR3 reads CAWSVWARETQYF. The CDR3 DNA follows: TGTGCCTGGAGTGTATGGGCACGGGAGACCCAGTACTTC.

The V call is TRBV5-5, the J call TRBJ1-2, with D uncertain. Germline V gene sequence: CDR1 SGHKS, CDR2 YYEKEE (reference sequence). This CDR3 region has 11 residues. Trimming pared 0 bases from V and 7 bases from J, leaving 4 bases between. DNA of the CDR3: TGTGCCAGCAGCTTGGGCGGTGGCTACACCTTC. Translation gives CASSLGGGYTF. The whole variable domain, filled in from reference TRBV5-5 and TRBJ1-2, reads DAGVTQSPTHLIKTRGQQVTLRCSPISGHKSVSWYQQVLGQGPQFIFQYYEKEERGRGNFPDRFSARQFPNYSSELNVNALLLGDSALYLCASSLGGGYTFGSGTRLTVV.

The CDR3 here is CASSLGGTDEKLFF. DNA of the CDR3: TGTGCCAGCAGCTTAGGGGGGACAGACGAAAAACTGTTTTTT. This chain uses TRBV7-2 with TRBJ1-4; TRBD1 agrees at 7 bases. The CDR3 is made up of 14 amino acids. Germline assignment: CDR1 SGHTA and CDR2 FQGNSA. Losses at the gene ends were 1 base for V and 8 bases for J; bases not matched to a gene: 4. The complete variable domain, with remaining parts taken from reference TRBV7-2 and TRBJ1-4, reads GAGVSQSPSNKVTEKGKDVELRCDPISGHTALYWYRQSLGQGLEFLIYFQGNSAPDKSGLPSDRFSAERTGGSVSTLTIQRTQQEDSAVYLCASSLGGTDEKLFFGSGTQLSVL.

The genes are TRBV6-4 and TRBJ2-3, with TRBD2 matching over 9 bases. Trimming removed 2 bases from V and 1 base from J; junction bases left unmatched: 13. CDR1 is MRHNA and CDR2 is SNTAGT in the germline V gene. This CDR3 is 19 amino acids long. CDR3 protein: CASSDLLVAGAPCTDTQYF. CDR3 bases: TGTGCCAGCAGTGACCTATTGGTAGCGGGGGCTCCATGCACAGATACGCAGTATTTT.

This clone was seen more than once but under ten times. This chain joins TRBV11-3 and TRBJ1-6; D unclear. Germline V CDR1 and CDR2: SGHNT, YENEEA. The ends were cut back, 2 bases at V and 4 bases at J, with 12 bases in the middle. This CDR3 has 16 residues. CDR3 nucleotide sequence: TGTGCCAGCAGCTTACCCACCGGCGGGTATAATTCACCCCTCCACTTT. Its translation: CASSLPTGGYNSPLHF.

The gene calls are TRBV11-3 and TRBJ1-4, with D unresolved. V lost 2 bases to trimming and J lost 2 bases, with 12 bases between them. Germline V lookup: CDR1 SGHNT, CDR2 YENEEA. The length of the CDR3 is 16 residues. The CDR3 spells CASSLTPATTNEKLFF. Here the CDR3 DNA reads TGTGCCAGCAGCTTAACACCAGCGACCACTAATGAAAAACTGTTTTTT.

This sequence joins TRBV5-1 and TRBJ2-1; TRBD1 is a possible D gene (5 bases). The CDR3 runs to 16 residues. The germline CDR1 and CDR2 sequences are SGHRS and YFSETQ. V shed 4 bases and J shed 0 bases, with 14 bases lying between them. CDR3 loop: CASSDLQGGSYNEQFF. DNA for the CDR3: TGCGCCAGCAGCGACCTCCAGGGCGGCTCCTACAATGAGCAGTTCTTC.

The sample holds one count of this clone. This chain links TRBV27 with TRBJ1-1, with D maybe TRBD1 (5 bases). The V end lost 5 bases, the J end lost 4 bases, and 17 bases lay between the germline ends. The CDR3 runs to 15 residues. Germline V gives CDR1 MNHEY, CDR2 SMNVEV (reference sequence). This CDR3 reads CASSPQRGGGTEAFF. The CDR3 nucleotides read TGTGCCAGCAGTCCCCAGCGGGGCGGTGGCACTGAAGCTTTCTTT.

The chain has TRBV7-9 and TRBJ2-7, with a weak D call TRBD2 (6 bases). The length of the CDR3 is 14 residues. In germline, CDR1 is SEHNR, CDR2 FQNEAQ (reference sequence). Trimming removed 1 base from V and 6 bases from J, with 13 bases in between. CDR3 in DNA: TGTGCCAGCAGCTTAGATGGGTCGGGGGTCGAGCAGTACTTC. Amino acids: CASSLDGSGVEQYF.

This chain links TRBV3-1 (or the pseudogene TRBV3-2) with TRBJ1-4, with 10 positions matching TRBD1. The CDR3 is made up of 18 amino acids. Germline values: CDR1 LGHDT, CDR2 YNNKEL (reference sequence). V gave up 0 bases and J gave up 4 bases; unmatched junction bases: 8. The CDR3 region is CASSQEGTGASNNEKLFF. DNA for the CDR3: TGTGCCAGCAGCCAAGAAGGGACAGGGGCATCAAATAATGAAAAACTGTTTTTT.

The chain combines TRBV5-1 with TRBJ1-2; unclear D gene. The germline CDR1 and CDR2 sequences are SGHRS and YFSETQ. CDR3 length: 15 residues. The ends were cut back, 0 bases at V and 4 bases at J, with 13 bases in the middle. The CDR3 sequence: CASSLAGEALYGYTF. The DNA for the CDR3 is TGCGCCAGCAGCTTGGCCGGGGAGGCCCTCTATGGCTACACCTTC.

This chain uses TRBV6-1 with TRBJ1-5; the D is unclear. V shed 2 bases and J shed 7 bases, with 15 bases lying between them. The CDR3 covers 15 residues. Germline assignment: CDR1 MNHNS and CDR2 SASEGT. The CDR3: CASSELDGEGQPQHF. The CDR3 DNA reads TGTGCCAGCAGTGAATTAGACGGGGAGGGACAGCCCCAGCATTTT.

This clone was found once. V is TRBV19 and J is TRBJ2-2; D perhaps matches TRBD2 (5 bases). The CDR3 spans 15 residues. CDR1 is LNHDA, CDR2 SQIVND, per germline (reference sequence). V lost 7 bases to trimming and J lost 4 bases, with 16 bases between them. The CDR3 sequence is CASTTRSSGTGELFF. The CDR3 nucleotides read TGTGCCAGTACCACGCGAAGCAGCGGCACCGGGGAGCTGTTTTTT. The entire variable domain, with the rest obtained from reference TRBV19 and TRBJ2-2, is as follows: DGGITQSPKYLFRKEGQNVTLSCEQNLNHDAMYWYRQDPGQGLRLIYYSQIVNDFQKGDIAEGYSVSREKKESFPLTVTSAQKNPTAFYLCASTTRSSGTGELFFGEGSRLTVL.

The CDR3 coding sequence is TGTGCCAGTTCCAGGGGGGAGACCCAGTACTTC. Translating it yields CASSRGETQYF. The gene calls are TRBV3-1 (or the pseudogene TRBV3-2) and TRBJ2-5, with 7 bases fitting TRBD1. CDR3 length: 11 residues. Germline V CDR1 and CDR2: LGHDT, YNNKEL (reference sequence). V dropped 9 bases and J dropped 5; count of bases not matched to a gene: 3.

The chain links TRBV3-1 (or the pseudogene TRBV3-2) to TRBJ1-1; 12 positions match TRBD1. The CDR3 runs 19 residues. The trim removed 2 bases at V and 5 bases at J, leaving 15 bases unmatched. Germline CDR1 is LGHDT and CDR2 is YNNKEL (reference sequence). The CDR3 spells CASSQYTKGTGGKATEAFF. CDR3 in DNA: TGTGCCAGCAGCCAATACACCAAGGGGACAGGGGGCAAGGCAACTGAAGCTTTCTTT.

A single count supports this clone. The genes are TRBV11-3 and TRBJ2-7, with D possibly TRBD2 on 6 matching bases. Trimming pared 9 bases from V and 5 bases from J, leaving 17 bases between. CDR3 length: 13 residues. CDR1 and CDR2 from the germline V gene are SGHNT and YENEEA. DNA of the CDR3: TGTGCCAGGGGAGGTGGATGGACGCACGAGCAGTACTTC. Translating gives CARGGGWTHEQYF. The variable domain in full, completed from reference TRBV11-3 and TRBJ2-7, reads EAGVVQSPRYKIIEKKQPVAFWCNPISGHNTLYWYLQNLGQGPELLIRYENEEAVDDSQLPKDRFSAERLKGVDSTLKIQPAELGDSAVYLCARGGGWTHEQYFGPGTRLTVT.

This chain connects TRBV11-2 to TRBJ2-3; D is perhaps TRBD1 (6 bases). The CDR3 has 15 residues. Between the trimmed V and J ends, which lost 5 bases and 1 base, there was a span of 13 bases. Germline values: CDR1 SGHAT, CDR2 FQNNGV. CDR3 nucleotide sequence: TGTGCCAGCAGCCAACAGGGTATGGGCACAGATACGCAGTATTTT. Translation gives CASSQQGMGTDTQYF.

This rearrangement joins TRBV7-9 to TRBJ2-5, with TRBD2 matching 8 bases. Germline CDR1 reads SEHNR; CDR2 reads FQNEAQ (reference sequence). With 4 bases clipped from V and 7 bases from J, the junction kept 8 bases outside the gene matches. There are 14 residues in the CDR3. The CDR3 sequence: CASSSDGAGVTQYF. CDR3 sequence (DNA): TGTGCCAGCAGCTCCGATGGAGCGGGGGTGACCCAGTACTTC.

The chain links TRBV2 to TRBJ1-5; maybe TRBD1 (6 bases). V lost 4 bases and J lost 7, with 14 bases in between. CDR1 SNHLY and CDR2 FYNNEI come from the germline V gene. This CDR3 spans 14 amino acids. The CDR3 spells CASSGAGEEQPQHF. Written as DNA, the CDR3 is TGTGCCAGCAGTGGGGCAGGGGAAGAGCAGCCCCAGCATTTT.